The 20 T cell receptor beta chains below were found in one sample sequenced in a study of identical twins. One entry per CDR3 protein results from TCRdb running MiXCR on the 5' RACE reads. The sample yields more than 600,000 distinct CDR3 sequences, about 20% seen once. In addition, the sample was reused for a study of T cells expressing NK-cell markers.

The source material was PBMCs. These receptors were collected from a woman between 18 and 29 years old in good health.

The chain uses TRBV3-1 and TRBJ1-1, with 9 bases lining up with TRBD1. Germline V gene data show CDR1 as LGHDT and CDR2 as YNNKEL (reference sequence). The CDR3 is made up of 14 amino acids. The trim removed 3 bases at V and 7 bases at J, leaving 6 bases unmatched. This CDR3 is CASSQRTGVGEAFF. The CDR3 nucleotides are TGTGCCAGCAGCCAGAGGACAGGGGTCGGTGAAGCTTTCTTT. Supplemented by reference TRBV3-1 and TRBJ1-1, the full variable domain reads DTAVSQTPKYLVTQMGNDKSIKCEQNLGHDTMYWYKQDSKKFLKIMFSYNNKELIINETVPNRFSPKSPDKAHLNLHINSLELGDSAVYFCASSQRTGVGEAFFGQGTRLTVV.

This clonotype came up a few times. The CDR3 DNA follows: TGTGCCAGCAATTGGGAAGCAGCAGGTGAGCAGTTCTTC. The encoded protein is CASNWEAAGEQFF. This chain joins TRBV6-2 or TRBV6-3 and TRBJ2-1; D is undetermined. The ends were cut back, 7 bases at V and 9 bases at J, with 16 bases in the middle. Germline V gene sequence: CDR1 MNHEY, CDR2 SVGEGT. The CDR3 sequence is 13 residues long.

This clonotype was observed many times. The rearrangement links TRBV7-9 to TRBJ1-2; D remains unclear. The germline V and J ends were trimmed by 2 bases and 5 bases, with 6 bases remaining between them. Per the germline V gene, CDR1 is SEHNR and CDR2 is FQNEAQ (reference sequence). CDR3 length equals 12 residues. CDR3 in DNA: TGTGCCAGCAGCTTACAAGAGTATGGCTACACCTTC. Protein: CASSLQEYGYTF.

The rearrangement links TRBV7-9 to TRBJ2-7; D might be TRBD1 or TRBD2, each matching 5 bases. The germline gives CDR1 SEHNR, CDR2 FQNEAQ (reference sequence). Between the trimmed V and J ends, which lost 2 bases and 3 bases, there was a span of 14 bases. The CDR3 sequence is 15 residues long. The CDR3 here is CASSLRPGDDYEQYF. The CDR3, as DNA: TGTGCCAGCAGCTTAAGGCCCGGGGACGACTACGAGCAGTACTTC.

The rearrangement joins TRBV7-6 to TRBJ2-1; TRBD1 agrees at 7 bases. Germline CDR1 SGHVS, CDR2 FNYEAQ. The CDR3 totals 14 residues. After removal of 3 bases from V and 14 bases from J, the junction contained 13 bases not matched to a gene. As DNA, the CDR3 is TGTGCCAGCAGCTTCGGGCGGGCAGGGGACAGAAAGTTCTTC. Translated, it gives CASSFGRAGDRKFF.

This clonotype was recorded a few times. The chain carries TRBV20-1 and TRBJ1-2, with D possibly TRBD1 on 5 matching bases. The CDR3 totals 11 residues. Trimming pared 7 bases from V and 8 bases from J, leaving 14 bases between. CDR1 is DFQATT and CDR2 is SNEGSKA in the germline V gene (reference sequence). For the CDR3, the DNA is TGCAGTGGGAGTCGGGGGTGGGGCTACACCTTC. It codes for CSGSRGWGYTF.

This clonotype was counted between two and nine times. J is TRBJ1-4 and V is TRBV21-1. TRBV21-1 constitutes a pseudogene. This CDR3 is built from 12 residues. Here the CDR3 reads CASSLVRKKLFF. In DNA form, the CDR3 reads TGTGCCAGCAGCCTTGTTAGGAAAAAACTGTTTTTT.

Regarding this clonotype: A much larger clone differs by one base, so this may be a read error. This chain uses TRBV12-3 or TRBV12-4 with TRBJ2-2; 10 bases map to TRBD2. CDR3 length: 16 residues. Trimming took 7 bases from V and 4 from J; bases not matched to a gene: 9. The DNA for the CDR3 is TGTGCCAGCAACCCTCTAGCGGGGGTGCGCACCGGGGAGCTGTTTTTT. Translated, it gives CASNPLAGVRTGELFF.

The J gene is TRBJ1-5, the V gene TRBV4-3; D gene ambiguous. This CDR3 has 15 amino acids. The V gene's germline CDR1 is LGHNA and CDR2 YSLEER. Trimming took off 0 bases at V and 4 bases at J, with 10 bases between the two ends. CDR3 DNA: TGCGCCAGCAGCCAAGATCTGGCAGCGAATCAGCCCCAGCATTTT. As protein: CASSQDLAANQPQHF.

The rearrangement joins TRBV6-1 to TRBJ1-5, with D perhaps matching TRBD1 (6 bases). CDR1 is MNHNS and CDR2 is SASEGT in the germline V gene. V was shortened by 5 bases and J by 6 bases, with 20 bases between the two germline ends. This CDR3 is built from 16 residues. The CDR3 sequence: CASSQTRTAGGQPQHF. In nucleotides, the CDR3 is TGTGCCAGCAGTCAAACCCGGACAGCGGGGGGTCAGCCCCAGCATTTT.

The V call is TRBV6-6, the J call TRBJ2-5; D is unresolved. Trimming took off 3 bases at V and 4 bases at J, with 9 bases between the two ends. The CDR3 covers 13 residues. Looked up from germline, CDR1 is MNHNY and CDR2 is SVGAGI (reference sequence). The CDR3 DNA reads TGTGCCAGCAGTTATGCCGACCTAGAGACCCAGTACTTC. The encoded protein is CASSYADLETQYF.

Ten or more counts support this clonotype. The V call is TRBV5-1, the J call TRBJ2-3, with D unclear. V was shortened by 2 bases and J by 0 bases, with 13 bases between the two germline ends. The CDR3 is 16 amino acids. Germline V lookup: CDR1 SGHRS, CDR2 YFSETQ. CDR3 amino acids: CASSFSSTASTDTQYF. DNA of the CDR3: TGCGCCAGCAGCTTCTCAAGTACGGCTAGCACAGATACGCAGTATTTT.

This clonotype was found a few times. The J gene is TRBJ2-5, the V gene TRBV5-1; D may match TRBD1 or TRBD2 (5 bases each). Germline values: CDR1 SGHRS, CDR2 YFSETQ. The CDR3 is 13 amino acids. V lost 7 bases to trimming and J lost 4 bases, with 14 bases between them. The CDR3 region is CASFPGPGETQYF. The CDR3 DNA is TGCGCCAGCTTTCCGGGACCGGGAGAGACCCAGTACTTC.

This clonotype was seen only a few times. The chain carries TRBV12-3 or TRBV12-4 and TRBJ2-2, with D hard to call. Trimming left V 2 bases short and J 2 bases short, with 9 bases between. The CDR3 covers 15 residues. CDR3 DNA sequence: TGTGCCAGCAGTTTAAATGTGGGAAACACCGGGGAGCTGTTTTTT. The encoded protein is CASSLNVGNTGELFF.

This clonotype was counted a few times. The rearrangement uses TRBV20-1 and TRBJ1-2; D is uncertain. This CDR3 is 14 amino acids long. From germline, CDR1 is DFQATT and CDR2 SNEGSKA (reference sequence). The germline V and J ends were trimmed by 0 bases and 6 bases, with 14 bases remaining between them. Here the CDR3 DNA reads TGCAGTGCTAGAGATAGCATAGGGAGGGATGGCTACACCTTC. This encodes CSARDSIGRDGYTF.

This clonotype was counted only a few times. This rearrangement joins TRBV12-3 or TRBV12-4 to TRBJ2-6; 7 bases map to TRBD1. V shed 7 bases and J 4 bases; nucleotides not matched to a gene: 7. CDR3 length: 15 amino acids. CDR3 in DNA: TGTGCCAGCAAGAATAGGGGGCGCGGGGCCAACGTCCTGACTTTC. Translation: CASKNRGRGANVLTF.

V usage is TRBV11-3 and J usage is TRBJ1-2, with 7 bases matching TRBD1. The CDR3 covers 14 residues. The germline V gene has CDR1 SGHNT and CDR2 YENEEA. V dropped 6 bases and J dropped 3; count of bases not matched to a gene: 7. The CDR3: CASSLDRWDYGYTF. Written as DNA, the CDR3 is TGTGCCAGCAGTTTGGACAGGTGGGACTATGGCTACACCTTC.

The chain has TRBV20-1 and TRBJ2-7; either TRBD1 or TRBD2 may fit D (5 bases each). This CDR3 region has 15 residues. Per germline, CDR1 DFQATT and CDR2 SNEGSKA (reference sequence). V gave up 0 bases and J gave up 3 bases, with 15 bases separating them. In DNA form, the CDR3 reads TGCAGTGCTAGAGATTGGACGAGGGGAAGCTACGAGCAGTACTTC. The encoded protein is CSARDWTRGSYEQYF.

This clonotype was counted a few times. V usage is TRBV4-3 and J usage is TRBJ2-2; D remains unclear. The germline V and J ends were trimmed by 8 bases and 3 bases, with 10 bases remaining between them. In germline, CDR1 is LGHNA, CDR2 YSLEER. The CDR3 covers 13 residues. CDR3: CASLGSDTGELFF. The CDR3 DNA reads TGCGCCAGCCTCGGTTCGGACACCGGGGAGCTGTTTTTT.

The rearrangement joins TRBV6-1 to TRBJ1-5; no clear D. The CDR3 has 14 residues. CDR1 is MNHNS, CDR2 SASEGT, per germline. V dropped 10 bases and J dropped 0 bases, with 13 bases sitting between them. The CDR3 coding sequence is TGTGCCACCCGGTTGACGGTTAGCAATCAGCCCCAGCATTTT. Protein product: CATRLTVSNQPQHF.